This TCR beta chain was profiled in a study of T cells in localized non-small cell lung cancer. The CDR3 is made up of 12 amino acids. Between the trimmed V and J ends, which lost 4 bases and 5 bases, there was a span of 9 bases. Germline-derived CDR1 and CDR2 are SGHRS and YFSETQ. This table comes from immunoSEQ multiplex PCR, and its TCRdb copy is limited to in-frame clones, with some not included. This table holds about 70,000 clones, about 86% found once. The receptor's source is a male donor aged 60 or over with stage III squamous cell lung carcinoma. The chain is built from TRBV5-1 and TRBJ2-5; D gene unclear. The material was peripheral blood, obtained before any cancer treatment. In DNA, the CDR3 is TGCGCCAGCAGCGAAGGCCGGGAGACCCAGTACTTC. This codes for CASSEGRETQYF.